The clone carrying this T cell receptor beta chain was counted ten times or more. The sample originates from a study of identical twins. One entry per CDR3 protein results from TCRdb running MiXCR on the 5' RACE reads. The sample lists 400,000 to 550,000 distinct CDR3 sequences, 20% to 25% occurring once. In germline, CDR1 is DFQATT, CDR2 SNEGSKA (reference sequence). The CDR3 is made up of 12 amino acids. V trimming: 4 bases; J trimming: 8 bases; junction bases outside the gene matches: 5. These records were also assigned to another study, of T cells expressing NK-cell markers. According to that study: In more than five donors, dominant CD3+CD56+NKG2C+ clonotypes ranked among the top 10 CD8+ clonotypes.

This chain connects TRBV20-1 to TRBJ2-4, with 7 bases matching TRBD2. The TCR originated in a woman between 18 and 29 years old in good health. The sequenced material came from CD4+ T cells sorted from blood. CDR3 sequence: CSATGGSDIQYF. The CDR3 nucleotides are TGCAGTGCTACGGGCGGGAGTGACATTCAGTACTTC.